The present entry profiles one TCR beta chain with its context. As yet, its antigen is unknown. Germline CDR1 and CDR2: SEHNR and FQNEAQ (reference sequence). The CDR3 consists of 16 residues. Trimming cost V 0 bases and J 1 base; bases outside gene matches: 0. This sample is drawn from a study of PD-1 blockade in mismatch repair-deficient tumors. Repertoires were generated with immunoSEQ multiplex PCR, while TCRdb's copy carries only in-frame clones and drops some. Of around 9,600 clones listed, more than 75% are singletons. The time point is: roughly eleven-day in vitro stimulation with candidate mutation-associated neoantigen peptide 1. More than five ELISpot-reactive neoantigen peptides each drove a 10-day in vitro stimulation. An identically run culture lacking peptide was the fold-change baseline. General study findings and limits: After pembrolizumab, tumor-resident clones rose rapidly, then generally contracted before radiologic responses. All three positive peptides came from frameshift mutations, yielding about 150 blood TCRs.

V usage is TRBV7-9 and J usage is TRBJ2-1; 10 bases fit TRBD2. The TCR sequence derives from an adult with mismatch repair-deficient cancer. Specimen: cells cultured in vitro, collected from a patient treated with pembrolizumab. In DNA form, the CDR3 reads TGTGCCAGCAGCTTAGCACTAGCGGGATCCTACAATGAGCAGTTCTTC. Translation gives CASSLALAGSYNEQFF.